This TCR beta chain was sequenced for a study of blood T cell repertoires in COVID-19. Study-level background: Nucleic acid was either cDNA or gDNA, and it came from T cells, B-cell-depleted T cells, or PBMCs.

This clone was recorded once. This table comes from immunoSEQ multiplex PCR, and its TCRdb copy is limited to in-frame clones, with some not included. The sample has under 300,000 clones, more than 65% seen once. This clonotype originated in a middle-aged woman with active or convalescent COVID-19. The sample taken for sequencing was peripheral blood.

CDR3 nucleotide sequence: TGTGCCAGCAGTTTATGGCAGGGAATGGATACGCAGTATTTT. Translating it yields CASSLWQGMDTQYF. V and J are TRBV27 and TRBJ2-3; D perhaps matches TRBD1 (5 bases). Trimming removed 1 base at V and 6 bases at J, with 11 bases between. CDR3 size: 14 residues. The V gene's germline CDR1 is MNHEY and CDR2 SMNVEV (reference sequence).